The rows below give T cell receptor beta chains drawn from one sample of a study of blood T cell repertoires in COVID-19. The assay was immunoSEQ multiplex PCR, and TCRdb's table has in-frame clones only and misses some. The sample records approximately 400,000 clones, roughly 77% being singletons. The specimen sequenced was peripheral blood. The receptors derive from a human donor with acute or convalescent COVID-19. The donor label of this sample is uncertain. The CDR3 runs from the conserved cysteine through the conserved F or W. A D gene is named only where the DNA matches it firmly. Clone size is shown for a subset of rows, as once, few, many or a class of expanded clone.

v_call: TRBV5-4
clone_size: once
d_call: TRBD1
cdr3_length: 14
j_call: TRBJ1-1
cdr3_aa: CASSLQGTYTEAFF
cdr3_nt: TGTGCCAGCAGCCTACAGGGGACTTACACTGAAGCTTTCTTT

v_call: TRBV11-2
clone_size: NA
d_call: TRBD1
cdr3_length: 16
j_call: TRBJ1-1
cdr3_aa: CASSPRLGQGNTEAFF
cdr3_nt: TGTGCCAGCAGCCCTCGGCTGGGACAGGGCAACACTGAAGCTTTCTTT

v_call: TRBV6-5
clone_size: many
d_call: NA
cdr3_length: 14
j_call: TRBJ1-2
cdr3_aa: CASSLLHSNYGYTF
cdr3_nt: TGTGCCAGCAGCTTACTTCACTCGAACTATGGCTACACCTTC

v_call: TRBV5-1
clone_size: NA
d_call: NA
cdr3_length: 14
j_call: TRBJ1-2
cdr3_aa: CASSLGQENYGYTF
cdr3_nt: TGCGCCAGCAGCTTGGGACAGGAGAACTATGGCTACACCTTC

v_call: TRBV5-1
clone_size: once
d_call: NA
cdr3_length: 15
j_call: TRBJ1-2
cdr3_aa: CASSFGGSAFYGYTF
cdr3_nt: TGCGCCAGCAGCTTCGGGGGGTCGGCGTTTTATGGCTACACCTTC

v_call: TRBV4-1
clone_size: NA
d_call: NA
cdr3_length: 14
j_call: TRBJ1-6
cdr3_aa: CASSQGGEGSPLHF
cdr3_nt: TGCGCCAGCAGCCAAGGGGGAGAGGGCTCACCCCTCCACTTT

v_call: TRBV11-3
clone_size: NA
d_call: NA
cdr3_length: 15
j_call: TRBJ2-3
cdr3_aa: CASSASTLHTDTQYF
cdr3_nt: TGTGCCAGCAGCGCCTCGACTCTACACACAGATACGCAGTATTTT

v_call: TRBV6-5
clone_size: NA
d_call: NA
cdr3_length: 13
j_call: TRBJ1-4
cdr3_aa: CASSYPRTEKLFF
cdr3_nt: TGTGCCAGCAGTTACCCTAGAACCGAAAAACTGTTTTTT

v_call: TRBV27
clone_size: NA
d_call: TRBD1
cdr3_length: 16
j_call: TRBJ1-5
cdr3_aa: CASSSLGTGGGQPQHF
cdr3_nt: TGTGCCAGCAGTTCTCTTGGGACAGGGGGCGGTCAGCCCCAGCATTTT

v_call: TRBV30
clone_size: NA
d_call: NA
cdr3_length: 12
j_call: TRBJ2-5
cdr3_aa: CAWRRYQETQYF
cdr3_nt: TGTGCCTGGAGACGGTACCAAGAGACCCAGTACTTC

v_call: TRBV6-5
clone_size: few
d_call: NA
cdr3_length: 12
j_call: TRBJ1-2
cdr3_aa: CASRTGTRGYTF
cdr3_nt: TGTGCCAGCAGAACCGGGACAAGGGGCTACACCTTC

v_call: TRBV6-2/TRBV6-3
clone_size: NA
d_call: NA
cdr3_length: 14
j_call: TRBJ2-7
cdr3_aa: CASSLPEVLLEQYF
cdr3_nt: TGTGCCAGCAGCCTCCCAGAAGTCCTCCTCGAGCAGTACTTC

v_call: TRBV6-5
clone_size: NA
d_call: TRBD2
cdr3_length: 15
j_call: TRBJ2-7
cdr3_aa: CASSSGEDLSYEQYF
cdr3_nt: TGTGCCAGCAGTAGCGGGGAGGATCTCTCCTACGAGCAGTACTTC

v_call: TRBV28
clone_size: NA
d_call: TRBD1
cdr3_length: 14
j_call: TRBJ2-7
cdr3_aa: CASSAHRQGYEQYF
cdr3_nt: TGTGCCAGCAGTGCCCACCGACAGGGATACGAGCAGTACTTC

v_call: TRBV7-2
clone_size: few
d_call: NA
cdr3_length: 14
j_call: TRBJ1-1
cdr3_aa: CASSSQPGNTEAFF
cdr3_nt: TGTGCCAGCAGCTCCCAACCGGGGAACACTGAAGCTTTCTTT

v_call: TRBV7-5
clone_size: NA
d_call: NA
cdr3_length: 17
j_call: TRBJ1-2
cdr3_aa: CVRSLARPARGWYGYTF
cdr3_nt: TGTGTCAGAAGCTTAGCCCGGCCTGCCAGGGGGTGGTATGGCTACACCTTC

v_call: TRBV29-1
clone_size: NA
d_call: TRBD1
cdr3_length: 12
j_call: TRBJ2-3
cdr3_aa: CSVDRGTDTQYF
cdr3_nt: TGCAGCGTGGACAGGGGAACAGATACGCAGTATTTT

v_call: TRBV19
clone_size: NA
d_call: TRBD1
cdr3_length: 14
j_call: TRBJ1-2
cdr3_aa: CASSVNRGNYGYTF
cdr3_nt: TGTGCCAGTAGTGTCAACAGGGGGAACTATGGCTACACCTTC

v_call: TRBV19
clone_size: NA
d_call: NA
cdr3_length: 13
j_call: TRBJ2-1
cdr3_aa: CASNAGSFAEQFF
cdr3_nt: TGTGCCAGTAACGCCGGGAGTTTCGCTGAGCAGTTCTTC

v_call: TRBV6-1
clone_size: few
d_call: NA
cdr3_length: 16
j_call: TRBJ1-5
cdr3_aa: CASSGGGTYSNQPQHF
cdr3_nt: TGTGCCAGCAGTGGGGGCGGAACCTATAGCAATCAGCCCCAGCATTTT

v_call: TRBV7-9
clone_size: NA
d_call: TRBD1
cdr3_length: 13
j_call: TRBJ1-1
cdr3_aa: CASSLGTVTEAFF
cdr3_nt: TGTGCCAGCAGCTTGGGGACAGTCACTGAAGCTTTCTTT

v_call: TRBV7-9
clone_size: NA
d_call: NA
cdr3_length: 15
j_call: TRBJ2-1
cdr3_aa: CASSLGVRVNNEQFF
cdr3_nt: TGTGCCAGCAGTTTGGGAGTGCGGGTCAACAATGAGCAGTTCTTC

v_call: TRBV10-3
clone_size: once
d_call: NA
cdr3_length: 13
j_call: TRBJ2-7
cdr3_aa: CAISSSDSYEQYF
cdr3_nt: TGTGCCATCAGTTCCTCTGACAGTTACGAGCAGTACTTT

v_call: TRBV9
clone_size: NA
d_call: TRBD1
cdr3_length: 16
j_call: TRBJ1-1
cdr3_aa: CASSPLEVQGVTEAFF
cdr3_nt: TGTGCCAGCAGCCCTCTCGAGGTTCAGGGGGTGACTGAAGCTTTCTTT

v_call: TRBV7-9
clone_size: NA
d_call: TRBD1
cdr3_length: 18
j_call: TRBJ1-2
cdr3_aa: CASSLMSYGDRGDYGYTF
cdr3_nt: TGTGCCAGCAGCTTAATGTCGTACGGAGACAGGGGGGACTATGGCTACACCTTC

v_call: TRBV29-1
clone_size: NA
d_call: TRBD1
cdr3_length: 16
j_call: TRBJ1-2
cdr3_aa: CSVDSAGRDRRYGYTF
cdr3_nt: TGCAGCGTTGATTCTGCGGGGCGGGACAGGAGATATGGCTACACCTTC

v_call: TRBV19
clone_size: few
d_call: TRBD1
cdr3_length: 20
j_call: TRBJ1-5
cdr3_aa: CASTSRDRADAPLRNQPQHF
cdr3_nt: TGTGCCAGTACCTCCCGGGACAGGGCGGATGCTCCCCTTCGGAATCAGCCCCAGCATTTT

v_call: TRBV7-9
clone_size: NA
d_call: TRBD1
cdr3_length: 16
j_call: TRBJ1-1
cdr3_aa: CASSYPGQGMNTEAFF
cdr3_nt: TGTGCCAGCAGCTATCCGGGACAGGGGATGAACACTGAAGCTTTCTTT

v_call: TRBV10-3
clone_size: NA
d_call: TRBD1
cdr3_length: 14
j_call: TRBJ1-3
cdr3_aa: CATGTEPSGNTIYF
cdr3_nt: TGTGCCACCGGGACAGAACCCTCTGGAAACACCATATATTTT

v_call: TRBV7-8
clone_size: NA
d_call: NA
cdr3_length: 16
j_call: TRBJ2-3
cdr3_aa: CASGGIGTSKTDTQYF
cdr3_nt: TGTGCCAGCGGGGGGATCGGGACTTCTAAGACAGATACGCAGTATTTT

v_call: TRBV28
clone_size: NA
d_call: NA
cdr3_length: 13
j_call: TRBJ1-5
cdr3_aa: CASNRVQGQPQHF
cdr3_nt: TGTGCCAGCAACAGGGTCCAAGGTCAGCCCCAGCATTTT

v_call: TRBV18
clone_size: NA
d_call: TRBD1
cdr3_length: 13
j_call: TRBJ1-2
cdr3_aa: CASSPSRDRGYTF
cdr3_nt: TGTGCCAGCTCACCCTCCCGGGACAGGGGCTACACCTTC

v_call: TRBV6-5
clone_size: NA
d_call: TRBD1
cdr3_length: 13
j_call: TRBJ2-1
cdr3_aa: CARGTGRTNEQFF
cdr3_nt: TGTGCCAGAGGGACAGGTCGAACTAATGAGCAGTTCTTC

v_call: TRBV7-8
clone_size: NA
d_call: TRBD1
cdr3_length: 15
j_call: TRBJ1-2
cdr3_aa: CASSLLTGTGRGYTF
cdr3_nt: TGTGCCAGCAGCTTACTGACCGGGACAGGGAGGGGCTACACCTTC

v_call: TRBV5-1
clone_size: NA
d_call: TRBD1
cdr3_length: 15
j_call: TRBJ2-3
cdr3_aa: CASRPGQVTTDTQYF
cdr3_nt: TGCGCCAGCCGTCCCGGACAGGTTACGACAGATACGCAGTATTTT

v_call: TRBV11-2
clone_size: NA
d_call: NA
cdr3_length: 15
j_call: TRBJ1-2
cdr3_aa: CASSLLGELKEASTF
cdr3_nt: TGTGCCAGCAGCTTACTTGGGGAGCTGAAAGAGGCTAGCACCTTC

v_call: TRBV7-2
clone_size: once
d_call: TRBD1
cdr3_length: 17
j_call: TRBJ1-2
cdr3_aa: CASSFGTGALWGDGYTF
cdr3_nt: TGTGCCAGCAGCTTTGGGACAGGGGCCCTTTGGGGTGATGGCTACACCTTC

v_call: TRBV6-5
clone_size: NA
d_call: TRBD1
cdr3_length: 12
j_call: TRBJ1-2
cdr3_aa: CASSRTGAGYTF
cdr3_nt: TGTGCCAGCTCCCGGACAGGGGCCGGCTACACCTTC

v_call: TRBV18
clone_size: NA
d_call: TRBD1
cdr3_length: 16
j_call: TRBJ1-5
cdr3_aa: CASSPSRTGGLQPQHF
cdr3_nt: TGTGCCAGCTCACCCTCCCGGACAGGGGGATTGCAGCCCCAGCATTTT

v_call: TRBV24-1
clone_size: NA
d_call: NA
cdr3_length: 13
j_call: TRBJ1-3
cdr3_aa: CATSEGRGNTIYF
cdr3_nt: TGTGCCACCAGTGAGGGGCGCGGAAACACCATATATTTT

v_call: TRBV3-1/TRBV3-2
clone_size: NA
d_call: NA
cdr3_length: 15
j_call: TRBJ1-5
cdr3_aa: CASSRGGGGNQPQHF
cdr3_nt: TGTGCCAGCAGCCGGGGCGGGGGCGGTAATCAGCCCCAGCATTTT